A single sample is the source of the 12 T cell receptor beta chains below, sequenced in a study of CD8+CD57+ T cells in acquired aplastic anemia. The TCR beta profiling, which covered VDJ combination and CDR3 sequence, was carried out using genomic DNA as the template. From the reads, TCRdb called clonotypes with MiXCR, one entry per CDR3 protein. The data hold 200,000 or so distinct CDR3 sequences, with about 60% observed a single time. An expansion of CD8+CD57+ cells by flow cytometry had been shown in patients chosen for sequencing. Sequencing used sorted CD4+, CD8+, or CD8+CD57+ T cells (not recorded which) from PBMCs. These receptor sequences come from a human donor with aplastic anemia.

The chain joins TRBV2 to TRBJ2-2; TRBD1 matches 8 bases. Per the germline V gene, CDR1 is SNHLY and CDR2 is FYNNEI. With 6 bases clipped from V and 4 bases from J, the junction kept 7 bases outside the gene matches. There are 15 residues in the CDR3. The CDR3 nucleotides are TGTGCCAGCAGGGGACCAGGGGGCGGCACCGGGGAGCTGTTTTTT. Its translation is CASRGPGGGTGELFF.

The V gene is TRBV10-3, the J gene TRBJ1-5; tentative D call: TRBD1 (6 bases). There are 13 residues in the CDR3. The V end was cut by 6 bases, the J end by 5 bases, with 11 bases between. Germline CDR1 reads ENHRY; CDR2 reads SYGVKD. The CDR3 reads CAISLDRDQPQHF. In DNA, the CDR3 is TGTGCCATCAGCTTGGACAGAGATCAGCCCCAGCATTTT.

The V and J genes are TRBV29-1 and TRBJ1-1, with 7 bases aligning to TRBD1. The J segment lost 1 base and the V segment lost 2 bases, leaving 4 bases of the junction unmatched. CDR3 length: 14 residues. Germline values: CDR1 SQVTM, CDR2 ANQGSEA. CDR3 amino acids: CSVEKGAENTEAFF. The CDR3, as DNA: TGCAGCGTTGAAAAGGGGGCTGAGAACACTGAAGCTTTCTTT.

This chain joins TRBV19 and TRBJ1-5; TRBD1 matches at 9 bases. CDR1 LNHDA and CDR2 SQIVND come from the germline V gene (reference sequence). The CDR3 is 15 residues long. V lost 7 bases to trimming and J lost 3 bases; unmatched junction nucleotides: 7. CDR3 DNA sequence: TGTGCCAGTATTGCGACAGGGGGACCCAATCAGCCCCAGCATTTT. This sequence encodes CASIATGGPNQPQHF.

The V gene is TRBV5-1, the J gene TRBJ1-2, with 11 positions matching TRBD1. The germline gives CDR1 SGHRS, CDR2 YFSETQ. V was pared by 2 bases and J by 4 bases, with 1 base of the junction left unmatched. The CDR3 is made up of 14 amino acids. CDR3 coding DNA: TGCGCCAGCAGCTTCGGGACAGGGGGCTATGGCTACACCTTC. This codes for CASSFGTGGYGYTF.

This clonotype was seen repeatedly, ten times or more. In DNA, the CDR3 is TGTGCCAGCAGTGAATACGTTGAGGCAGGAGACTATGGCTACACCTTC. This translates into CASSEYVEAGDYGYTF. The V call is TRBV25-1, the J call TRBJ1-2; no clear D gene. Germline CDR1 MGHDK, CDR2 SYGVNS. With 0 bases removed from V and 3 bases from J, the gap between germline ends came to 14 bases. CDR3 length: 16 amino acids.

The rearrangement uses TRBV5-1 and TRBJ2-7; 12 bases line up with TRBD2. V trimming: 1 base; J trimming: 5 bases; junction bases outside the gene matches: 4. From germline, CDR1 is SGHRS and CDR2 YFSETQ. This CDR3 is built from 15 residues. The CDR3 region is CASSLTSGGFDEQYF. CDR3 coding DNA: TGCGCCAGCAGCTTGACTAGCGGGGGGTTCGACGAGCAGTACTTC.

The chain has TRBV7-2 and TRBJ1-1, with a weak D call TRBD1 (5 bases). Deletions cut 1 base from V and 3 bases from J, with 12 bases between. The CDR3 sequence is 15 residues long. From germline, CDR1 is SGHTA and CDR2 FQGNSA. DNA of the CDR3: TGTGCCAGCAGCTTAGTGGTCAGGGCGGACACTGAAGCTTTCTTT. It is translated as CASSLVVRADTEAFF.

The J gene is TRBJ2-7, the V gene TRBV29-1, with D perhaps matching TRBD2 (6 bases). Germline values: CDR1 SQVTM, CDR2 ANQGSEA. This CDR3 region has 14 residues. V was shortened by 5 bases and J by 4 bases, with 18 bases between the two germline ends. The chain's CDR3 is CSVRLVSPQYEQYF. The CDR3 DNA sequence: TGCAGCGTTCGACTAGTTTCCCCCCAATACGAGCAGTACTTC.

Points on this clonotype: At one end, the junction sequence differs from germline, possibly due to a read error. This sequence joins TRBV7-3 and TRBJ2-5, with D possibly being TRBD1 or TRBD2 (5 bases each). The CDR3 has 16 amino acids. Germline V CDR1 and CDR2: SGHTA, FQGTGA. CDR3 DNA: TGTGCTAGCAGCTTAGGGCATAAAGAGGGACGAGAGACCCAGTACTTC. It yields the protein CASSLGHKEGRETQYF.

The chain couples TRBV18 to TRBJ1-2; TRBD1 matches 7 bases. The length of the CDR3 is 16 residues. V was clipped by 4 bases and J by 8 bases; unmatched bases: 16. Per the germline V gene, CDR1 is KGHSH and CDR2 is LQKENI. CDR3 amino acids: CASSQPTSTGLAGYTF. The DNA of the CDR3 is TGTGCCAGCTCACAACCCACCTCGACAGGGTTGGCCGGCTACACCTTC.

In this sample, this clonotype turned up once. The chain uses TRBV5-6 and TRBJ2-7, with 9 bases identical to TRBD1. The germline gives CDR1 SGHDT, CDR2 YYEEEE. V was clipped by 2 bases and J by 3 bases; unmatched bases: 21. The length of the CDR3 is 20 residues. DNA for the CDR3: TGTGCCAGCAGCTTACCGGTTTGGGGACAGGGAGCTAGACTTTTCTACGAGCAGTACTTC. This translates into CASSLPVWGQGARLFYEQYF.